This T cell receptor beta chain was identified during a study of blood T cells in healthy people across ages. Study results and limitations: Naive and antigen-experienced cells could not be conclusively compared, given unsorted PBMCs. Any changes in expanded clonotypes were possibly confounded, as donor CMV status remained unknown.

PCR was performed a second time for roughly 6 to 12 cycles using a sample-barcoded 5' primer and a J-beta primer mix. A 12-random-nucleotide template-switch adaptor tagged each cDNA molecule. TCRdb processed the 5' RACE reads anew with MiXCR; each CDR3 protein has one entry. The table has around 1,000,000 distinct CDR3 sequences, around 27% seen once. The CDR3 length is 13 residues. Germline CDR1 is ENHRY and CDR2 is SYGVKD. A word on this clonotype: Its antigen is not identified.

These same data were also listed under a study on T cells of mothers and their children. That publication notes: At a rate of roughly 1.4 ug per 15 ul, cDNA synthesis received all of the extracted RNA.

The chain links TRBV10-3 to TRBJ2-5, with D tentatively TRBD1 (6 bases). Near its end, the DNA agrees better with TRBJ2-7, so the J call may be wrong. Sequencing input: blood. The sequence was collected from a girl aged 2 to 10 in good health. This chain's CDR3 is CAIRDKGTYEQYF. The CDR3 nucleotides read TGTGCCATCCGGGACAAGGGGACCTACGAGCAGTACTTC.